This T cell receptor beta chain was retrieved from a study of cytomegalovirus exposure and HLA in healthy donors. Study findings and constraints: Judged likely to be a sequencing artifact was a cluster of highly shared sequence variants. There were 160 or so TCR beta chains listed as cytomegalovirus-associated. Specific recognition of CMV antigens was confirmed in vitro for three chains (all CMV-associated).

The PCR had 60 Vbeta and 13 Jbeta primers. Here immunoSEQ multiplex PCR was the method, and the copy in TCRdb shows in-frame clones only, minus some. The table lists 100,000 to 150,000 clones, roughly 78% of them singletons, with 1% in the top ten. In the case of this clone: Its antigen remains unknown.

Per germline, CDR1 MGHDK and CDR2 SYGVNS. V lost 3 bases to trimming and J lost 3 bases; unmatched junction nucleotides: 8. The CDR3 sequence is 16 residues long. This TCR derives from a man aged 35-49 years in good health and CMV-seronegative. Input material: PBMCs. This sequence joins TRBV25-1 and TRBJ2-1, with 7 bases that match TRBD2. The CDR3 DNA sequence: TGTGCCAGCAGTGATTCTAGCGGCAAATACTACAATGAGCAGTTCTTC. Translated: CASSDSSGKYYNEQFF.